This TCR beta chain was documented in a study of identical twins. Study outcomes and limitations: Compared with models, monozygotic twins showed more out-of-frame TCR alpha sharing. The study drew conclusions from cross-sectional statistical analysis, not from following the same donors. With beta out-of-frame sequences, excess sharing by twins was weaker. Among out-of-frame alpha sequences shared by twins, low generation probability occurred in excess.

V lost 1 base, J lost 2 bases, and 8 bases stayed unmatched. Looked up from germline, CDR1 is SEHNR and CDR2 is FQNEAQ (reference sequence). The CDR3 contains 16 residues. TCRdb re-called the 5' RACE reads through MiXCR, storing one row per CDR3 protein. The data show about 890,000 distinct CDR3 sequences, 9% to 15% seen once. Notes on this clonotype: Antigen specificity is unknown.

These data also featured in a second study, about yellow fever vaccine responses in identical twins.

Sequenced: PBMCs. This receptor was obtained from a woman aged 18 to 35 in good health. The chain combines TRBV7-9 with TRBJ2-7, with 7 bases identical to TRBD2. CDR3 protein: CASSLVRWEGTYEQYF. The CDR3 DNA sequence: TGTGCCAGCAGCTTAGTTAGATGGGAGGGGACCTACGAGCAGTACTTC.